The 28 T cell receptor beta chains presented below share a single source sample, sequenced in a study of T cell repertoires in cytomegalovirus infection. Antigens of these TCRs are unknown. MiXCR was run by TCRdb on the reads, yielding one entry per CDR3 protein. The data show some 590,000 distinct CDR3 sequences, roughly 42% seen once. This material consisted of cultured PBMCs, taken from culture after CMV antigen stimulation. The origin of the receptors is a human donor in good health (CMV status not recorded). Some clones in this sample may be carry-over from other donors' samples.

The J gene is TRBJ2-2, the V gene TRBV6-2 or TRBV6-3; TRBD1 aligns across 9 bases. Trimming at V came to 3 bases and at J to 1 base, leaving 6 bases not matched to a gene. Per the germline V gene, CDR1 is MNHEY and CDR2 is SVGEGT. The CDR3 is 17 residues long. CDR3 sequence: CASSYPGTGRNTGELFF. In nucleotides, the CDR3 is TGTGCCAGCAGTTATCCCGGGACAGGGAGGAACACCGGGGAGCTGTTTTTT.

With regard to this clonotype: An end of the junction does not agree with germline; a read error may underlie this. The chain joins TRBV25-1 to TRBJ2-6; the D gene could be TRBD1 or TRBD2 (5 bases each). Germline values: CDR1 MGHDK, CDR2 SYGVNS. This CDR3 is built from 18 residues. CDR3 protein: CASRDRDDQVSRANVLTF. The CDR3 region has the DNA TGTGCCAGCAGGGACCGGGACGACCAAGTCTCTCGGGCCAACGTCCTGACTTTC.

The rearrangement joins TRBV20-1 to TRBJ1-4; a weak D match, TRBD1 (6 bases). This CDR3 comprises 13 residues. The V end was cut by 7 bases, the J end by 7 bases, with 16 bases between. From germline, CDR1 is DFQATT and CDR2 SNEGSKA (reference sequence). The chain's CDR3 is CSVSTGTFEKLFF. CDR3 DNA sequence: TGCAGTGTTTCGACCGGGACATTTGAAAAACTGTTTTTT.

This clonotype was detected only a few times. The V gene is TRBV6-1, the J gene TRBJ1-6; D gene unclear. Looked up from germline, CDR1 is MNHNS and CDR2 is SASEGT. Between the trimmed V and J ends, which lost 4 bases and 7 bases, there was a span of 5 bases. The CDR3 consists of 12 residues. CDR3 DNA sequence: TGTGCCAGCAGTGTAAAGAATTCACCCCTCCACTTT. This encodes CASSVKNSPLHF.

J is TRBJ2-1 and V is TRBV7-6; the D gene is possibly TRBD2 (6 bases). This CDR3 has 15 amino acids. V was pared by 4 bases and J by 4 bases, with 14 bases between. Germline CDR1 reads SGHVS; CDR2 reads FNYEAQ. Here the CDR3 reads CASSSRRDEYNEQFF. CDR3 nucleotide sequence: TGTGCCAGCAGCTCTCGGCGGGACGAATACAATGAGCAGTTCTTC. The whole variable domain, filled in from reference TRBV7-6 and TRBJ2-1, reads GAGVSQSPRYKVTKRGQDVALRCDPISGHVSLYWYRQALGQGPEFLTYFNYEAQQDKSGLPNDRFSAERPEGSISTLTIQRTEQRDSAMYRCASSSRRDEYNEQFFGPGTRLTVL.

The chain carries TRBV20-1 and TRBJ1-1; 8 bases fit TRBD1. The trim removed 1 base at V and 5 bases at J, leaving 6 bases unmatched. Germline CDR1 and CDR2: DFQATT and SNEGSKA (reference sequence). The CDR3 consists of 14 residues. The CDR3 sequence is CSARALRGPTEAFF. The CDR3 DNA follows: TGCAGTGCTAGAGCACTCAGGGGGCCTACTGAAGCTTTCTTT.

This clonotype showed up just a few times. The chain is built from TRBV7-8 and TRBJ1-2; D is unclear. V dropped 5 bases and J dropped 8 bases, with 9 bases sitting between them. The V gene's germline CDR1 is SGHVS and CDR2 FQNEAQ. The CDR3 has 11 residues. In DNA form, the CDR3 reads TGTGCCAGCAGCCTGGGGTGGGGCTACACCTTC. Protein product: CASSLGWGYTF.

The chain carries TRBV2 and TRBJ2-5; D might be TRBD2 (5 bases). CDR3 size: 14 residues. Between the trimmed V and J ends, which lost 2 bases and 3 bases, there was a span of 10 bases. Germline loops: CDR1 SNHLY, CDR2 FYNNEI. CDR3 nucleotide sequence: TGTGCCAGCAGTGAAATGTACGGGAAAGAGACCCAGTACTTC. This gives the protein CASSEMYGKETQYF.

CDR3 DNA: TGTGCTAGTGGTGCACAGGGTATGAGTTACAATGAGCAGTTCTTC. Residues: CASGAQGMSYNEQFF. The chain joins TRBV12-5 to TRBJ2-1, with a weak D call TRBD1 (6 bases). The CDR3 extends over 15 amino acids. The V and J ends lost 5 bases and 4 bases respectively, with 15 bases between them. Per the germline V gene, CDR1 is LGHNT and CDR2 is FRNRAP.

This sequence joins TRBV20-1 and TRBJ2-3, with TRBD2 matching over 7 bases. Germline V gene lookup returns CDR1 DFQATT and CDR2 SNEGSKA (reference sequence). This CDR3 is built from 17 residues. V lost 6 bases, J lost 4 bases, and 19 bases stayed unmatched. The CDR3 loop is CSAPREGLKKVSDTQYF. In DNA form, the CDR3 reads TGCAGTGCCCCCAGGGAGGGACTAAAGAAGGTGTCAGATACGCAGTATTTT.

V usage is TRBV19 and J usage is TRBJ2-3; 12 bases line up with TRBD2. Germline loops: CDR1 LNHDA, CDR2 SQIVND (reference sequence). CDR3 length: 16 residues. Unmatched junction bases numbered 5, after V lost 3 bases and J lost 4 bases. CDR3: CASSMRLAGGPDTQYF. DNA for the CDR3: TGTGCCAGTAGTATGCGCCTAGCGGGAGGGCCAGATACGCAGTATTTT.

The V and J genes are TRBV7-9 and TRBJ2-5; weak D call: TRBD1 (5 bases). V lost 1 base and J lost 4, with 10 bases in between. This CDR3 has 14 residues. The germline gives CDR1 SEHNR, CDR2 FQNEAQ (reference sequence). The CDR3 protein is CASSLEGVRETQYF. DNA of the CDR3: TGTGCCAGCAGCTTAGAAGGGGTACGAGAGACCCAGTACTTC. Using reference TRBV7-9 and TRBJ2-5 for the parts outside the CDR3, the full variable domain is DTGVSQNPRHKITKRGQNVTFRCDPISEHNRLYWYRQTLGQGPEFLTYFQNEAQLEKSRLLSDRFSAERPKGSFSTLEIQRTEQGDSAMYLCASSLEGVRETQYFGPGTRLLVL.

The sample holds many counts of this clonotype. The gene calls are TRBV6-1 and TRBJ1-1; D possibly corresponds to TRBD1 (6 bases). V was shortened by 0 bases and J by 2 bases, with 13 bases between the two germline ends. CDR1 is MNHNS, CDR2 SASEGT, per germline. The CDR3 consists of 16 residues. DNA of the CDR3: TGTGCCAGCAGTGAAGCGCCGACAGGAGTTAACACTGAAGCTTTCTTT. It translates to CASSEAPTGVNTEAFF.

This clonotype was detected only a few times. The chain couples TRBV7-2 to TRBJ2-1; 10 nucleotides line up with TRBD2. The CDR3 has 13 amino acids. Looked up from germline, CDR1 is SGHTA and CDR2 is FQGNSA. J was trimmed by 12 bases and V by 5 bases; bases with no gene match: 7. The CDR3 nucleotides are TGTGCCAGCAGCCTAGACTTAGCGGGGGGGCAGTTCTTC. Its translation: CASSLDLAGGQFF.

This clonotype has a count of ten or more. Here the CDR3 DNA reads TGTGCCAGCAGTTACGCCAAAAGGGGACAGAGAAAAGAGACCCAGTACTTC. Protein: CASSYAKRGQRKETQYF. The rearrangement joins TRBV6-2 or TRBV6-3 to TRBJ2-5; TRBD1 matches at 7 bases. This CDR3 is built from 17 residues. Germline trimming cut 2 bases from V and 3 bases from J; bases unmatched to any gene: 12. CDR1 is MNHEY and CDR2 is SVGEGT in the germline V gene.

This chain joins TRBV28 and TRBJ2-3; D unclear. The germline CDR1 and CDR2 sequences are MDHEN and SYDVKM. V gave up 5 bases and J gave up 9 bases, with 12 bases separating them. CDR3 size: 12 residues. CDR3 sequence (DNA): TGTGCCAGCAGTCTAAAGGGATACACGCAGTATTTT. Translated, it gives CASSLKGYTQYF. The variable domain in full, with the rest retrieved from reference TRBV28 and TRBJ2-3, is DVKVTQSSRYLVKRTGEKVFLECVQDMDHENMFWYRQDPGLGLRLIYFSYDVKMKEKGDIPEGYSVSREKKERFSLILESASTNQTSMYLCASSLKGYTQYFGPGTRLTVL.

The rearrangement joins TRBV7-2 to TRBJ2-7, with TRBD2 matching over 11 bases. V dropped 5 bases and J dropped 4; count of bases not matched to a gene: 7. The CDR3 runs to 15 residues. Germline V gene sequence: CDR1 SGHTA, CDR2 FQGNSA. The CDR3, as DNA: TGTGCCAGCAGCCTGGCCTCTAGCGGGGGGTACGAGCAGTACTTC. Its protein is CASSLASSGGYEQYF. The whole variable domain, remainder taken from reference TRBV7-2 and TRBJ2-7, is GAGVSQSPSNKVTEKGKDVELRCDPISGHTALYWYRQSLGQGLEFLIYFQGNSAPDKSGLPSDRFSAERTGGSVSTLTIQRTQQEDSAVYLCASSLASSGGYEQYFGPGTRLTVT.

The chain joins TRBV6-5 to TRBJ1-2, with D possibly matching TRBD1 (6 bases). Germline V gives CDR1 MNHEY, CDR2 SVGAGI. The CDR3 is made up of 13 amino acids. The V gene lost 7 bases and the J gene lost 2 bases, with 11 bases spanning the gap. CDR3 nucleotide sequence: TGTGCCAGCAAAGAGGACAGAAACTATGGCTACACCTTC. It codes for CASKEDRNYGYTF.

This rearrangement joins TRBV7-2 to TRBJ2-1; weak D call: TRBD1 (5 bases). Trimming took off 5 bases at V and 6 bases at J, with 14 bases between the two ends. The CDR3 is 14 residues long. In germline, CDR1 is SGHTA, CDR2 FQGNSA. The CDR3 DNA sequence: TGTGCCAGCAGCCCCTCCCTTAGGGGCAATGAGCAGTTCTTC. This encodes CASSPSLRGNEQFF.

The rearrangement links TRBV19 to TRBJ2-6; 7 nucleotides match TRBD1. The CDR3 spans 16 residues. The germline CDR1 and CDR2 sequences are LNHDA and SQIVND (reference sequence). V lost 3 bases to trimming and J lost 0 bases; unmatched junction nucleotides: 2. The CDR3 region is CASSMGTVSGANVLTF. For the CDR3, the DNA is TGTGCCAGTAGTATGGGGACAGTCTCTGGGGCCAACGTCCTGACTTTC.

The chain uses TRBV2 and TRBJ1-5; D gene uncertain. Germline V gene lookup returns CDR1 SNHLY and CDR2 FYNNEI. The CDR3 runs to 14 residues. V lost 6 bases to trimming and J lost 2 bases, with 11 bases between them. Written as DNA, the CDR3 is TGTGCCAGCAGGAAAGGTGAGGGCAATCAGCCCCAGCATTTT. It encodes CASRKGEGNQPQHF. The variable domain in full, with the rest retrieved from reference TRBV2 and TRBJ1-5, is EPEVTQTPSHQVTQMGQEVILRCVPISNHLYFYWYRQILGQKVEFLVSFYNNEISEKSEIFDDQFSVERPDGSNFTLKIRSTKLEDSAMYFCASRKGEGNQPQHFGDGTRLSIL.

The J gene is TRBJ1-1, the V gene TRBV7-6; TRBD1 aligns across 8 bases. With V trimmed by 5 bases and J by 8 bases, 7 bases remained unmatched. The germline V gene has CDR1 SGHVS and CDR2 FNYEAQ. This CDR3 region has 13 residues. The CDR3 nucleotides are TGTGCCAGCAGCACGCCGACAGGGGCGGAAGCTTTCTTT. It translates to CASSTPTGAEAFF.

This chain links TRBV7-8 with TRBJ1-2; TRBD1 aligns across 8 bases. The CDR3 totals 15 residues. Germline CDR1 is SGHVS and CDR2 is FQNEAQ. Unmatched junction bases numbered 12, after V lost 4 bases and J lost 8 bases. Written as DNA, the CDR3 is TGTGCCAGCAGCTCGAAACGTGCAGGGGGCGAGGGCTACACCTTC. Amino acid sequence: CASSSKRAGGEGYTF.

The chain has TRBV19 and TRBJ1-6, with 8 bases matching TRBD1. Germline CDR1 is LNHDA and CDR2 is SQIVND (reference sequence). The CDR3 consists of 14 residues. The V gene end was trimmed by 10 bases and the J gene end by 8 bases; junction bases not matched to a gene: 10. The CDR3 DNA sequence: TGTGCCACCGGGAGGACAGGGTCATATTCACCCCTCCACTTT. This codes for CATGRTGSYSPLHF.

The V call is TRBV7-2, the J call TRBJ2-7, with 7 nucleotides matching TRBD1. The V and J ends lost 6 bases and 4 bases, in that order; junction bases with no gene match: 6. CDR3 length equals 13 residues. Germline CDR1 and CDR2: SGHTA and FQGNSA. The chain's CDR3 is CASRPGQQYEQYF. The CDR3 DNA follows: TGTGCCAGCAGGCCGGGACAGCAGTACGAGCAGTACTTC.

The chain joins TRBV7-8 to TRBJ2-2; no clear D. V was cut by 1 base and J by 4 bases, with 22 bases left in between. The CDR3 contains 19 residues. Germline CDR1 and CDR2: SGHVS and FQNEAQ. The CDR3: CASSLDGRALARVTGELFF. The CDR3 nucleotides read TGTGCCAGCAGCTTAGACGGCAGAGCCTTAGCTCGGGTCACCGGGGAGCTGTTTTTT.

This clonotype was seen only a few times. The chain has TRBV19 and TRBJ2-3; D possibly corresponds to TRBD1 (6 bases). Germline-derived CDR1 and CDR2 are LNHDA and SQIVND (reference sequence). This CDR3 spans 16 amino acids. The V end was cut by 5 bases, the J end by 0 bases, with 15 bases between. Here the CDR3 reads CASSVQTGPSTDTQYF. CDR3 sequence (DNA): TGTGCCAGTAGTGTTCAGACAGGTCCGAGCACAGATACGCAGTATTTT.

Many counts were recorded for this clonotype. This sequence joins TRBV7-8 and TRBJ2-1; 14 nucleotides agree with TRBD2. Germline CDR1 reads SGHVS; CDR2 reads FQNEAQ. V dropped 7 bases and J dropped 3; count of bases not matched to a gene: 5. This CDR3 has 16 amino acids. CDR3 sequence (DNA): TGTGCCAGCACCGGACTAGCGGGGGGTCTCTACAATGAGCAGTTCTTC. Its translation: CASTGLAGGLYNEQFF.